What follows describes a single T cell receptor (beta chain). Its antigen is as yet unknown. The record originates from a study of T cells in Graves' hyperthyroidism and ophthalmopathy. Study-wide findings and caveats: A model of 13 V-J features distinguished ophthalmopathy from stable hyperthyroidism. Most expanded thyroid clonotypes above 0.001 also appeared in blood.

The V gene's germline CDR1 is MNHNS and CDR2 SASEGT. Trimming removed 6 bases at V and 3 bases at J, with 11 bases between. This CDR3 is 13 amino acids long. RNA transcripts yielded amplified TCR beta CDR3 regions. The HTBI primer set drove a first-round RT-PCR of the TCR CDR3. Each CDR3 protein gets one entry after TCRdb re-called the multiplex PCR reads with MiXCR. The data show about 690,000 distinct CDR3 sequences, roughly 17% seen once. Sequenced: blood. The chain couples TRBV6-1 to TRBJ1-2; D is perhaps TRBD1 (5 bases). The receptor comes from a middle-aged man with Graves' hyperthyroidism. The CDR3 bases are TGTGCCAGCAGGCGGGACGGCTACTATGGCTACACCTTC. Its protein product is CASRRDGYYGYTF.